This T cell receptor (beta chain) emerged from a study of radiation and T cells in renal cell carcinoma. Regarding the study as a whole: From baseline, blood top tumor clonotypes peaked at 2 weeks post-radiation.

Produced via immunoSEQ multiplex PCR; TCRdb's table is partial and in-frame only. Of tens of thousands of clones in the sample, around 77% were seen once. To note about this clone: Its cognate antigen is unknown.

The V gene lost 6 bases and the J gene lost 4 bases, with 7 bases spanning the gap. In germline, CDR1 is MDHEN, CDR2 SYDVKM. This CDR3 contains 11 residues. Time point: blood 2 weeks post-SBRT. Treatment specified: 15 Gy SBRT to primary tumor, nephrectomy 4 weeks later. The TCR originated in a man aged 55-75 years with renal cell carcinoma. V is TRBV28 and J is TRBJ2-7, with D possibly being TRBD1 (5 bases). This sample comprised blood, obtained from a patient whose treatment included radiotherapy and nephrectomy. CDR3 loop: CASSQGYEQYV. The CDR3 DNA is TGTGCCAGCAGCCAGGGATACGAGCAGTACGTC.